Listed below are T cell receptor beta chains from one sample, sequenced in a study of CD8 T cells in Susac syndrome. TCRdb reprocessed the immunoSEQ multiplex PCR reads via MiXCR and lists one record per CDR3 protein. There are about 190,000 distinct CDR3 sequences in the sample; more than 85% occur only once, and approximately 0.086% lies in the top ten. Sequenced input: CD4+ T cells from PBMCs. These receptors originate from a human donor with Susac syndrome. Both conserved end residues are part of each CDR3. The order of the fields is D gene, clone size, V gene, J gene, CDR3 length, CDR3 DNA, CDR3 protein. The D gene is left open where the match is weak. The size of a clone is reported for some rows only, either as once, few or many, or as a class for expanded clones.

NA	once	TRBV28	TRBJ2-7	14	TGTGCCAGCAGGGGAGGGGGTACGTCCTACGAGCAGTACTTC	CASRGGGTSYEQYF
NA	NA	TRBV4-2	TRBJ2-2	19	TGTGCCAGCAGCCAAGAGCGACTCGACATACCTCAGAACACCGGGGAGCTGTTTTTT	CASSQERLDIPQNTGELFF
TRBD1	NA	TRBV20-1	TRBJ1-1	14	TGCAGTGCTAGATCCGGGACAGGGACCCGAGAAGCTTTCTTT	CSARSGTGTREAFF
NA	NA	TRBV6-5	TRBJ2-5	15	TGTGCCAGCAGTAACAGGGGGCTAGCGGGAGAGACCCAGTACTTC	CASSNRGLAGETQYF
TRBD2	NA	TRBV9	TRBJ2-1	13	TGTGCCAGAATAGCGGGAGGGTTCAATGAGCAGTTCTTC	CARIAGGFNEQFF
TRBD1	NA	TRBV7-6	TRBJ2-5	15	TGTGCCAGCAGCCCCCGCCCGGGACAGGGTGAGACCCAGTACTTC	CASSPRPGQGETQYF
TRBD2	once	TRBV19	TRBJ2-2	14	TGTGCCAGTAGTAAGCGGGGGGACACCGGGGAGCTGTTTTTT	CASSKRGDTGELFF
TRBD1	NA	TRBV10-3	TRBJ2-7	13	TGTGCCATCAGTAATACAGGGGCCCGCGAGCAGTACTTC	CAISNTGAREQYF
NA	NA	TRBV28	TRBJ1-1	11	TGTGCCAGCAGTTTACTCGGGGAAGCTTTCTTT	CASSLLGEAFF
TRBD2	NA	TRBV12-3/TRBV12-4	TRBJ2-1	15	TGTGCCAGCCTCCCGGGAGCGGGATCCTACAATGAGCAGTTCTTC	CASLPGAGSYNEQFF
NA	once	TRBV29-1	TRBJ2-7	13	TGCAGCGTTGAAGGCGCGGGATTCGACGAGCAGTACTTC	CSVEGAGFDEQYF
TRBD2	NA	TRBV5-1	TRBJ2-5	15	TGCGCCAGCAGCTTTTCTAGCGGGGGGCAAGAGACCCAGTACTTC	CASSFSSGGQETQYF
NA	NA	TRBV4-1	TRBJ2-1	15	TGCGCCAGCAGCCAATCGAGAGGGTCCTACAATGAGCAGTTCTTC	CASSQSRGSYNEQFF
NA	NA	TRBV7-9	TRBJ1-1	13	TGTGCCAGCAGCTTAGACCTGCGGACTGAAGCTTTCTTT	CASSLDLRTEAFF